A single sample is the source of the 32 T cell receptor beta chains below, sequenced in a study of shared clonotypes between healthy human individuals. Naive CD8 populations comprised CD45RO-negative cells positively selected for CCR7, excluding terminally differentiated effector memory CD45RA+ cells. Data came from immunoSEQ multiplex PCR; TCRdb stores just in-frame clones and leaves some out. The table has over 2 million clones, around 96% seen once. Sample: naive CD8+ T cells sorted from blood. The receptors here all came from a man in his late teens or twenties in good health.

This clone was recorded once. The CDR3 protein is CAWNLDGGTEAFF. DNA of the CDR3: TGTGCCTGGAACCTGGACGGAGGCACTGAAGCTTTCTTT. This chain uses TRBV30 with TRBJ1-1; D ambiguous. Looked up from germline, CDR1 is GTSNPN and CDR2 is SVGIG (reference sequence). V dropped 4 bases and J dropped 4 bases, with 13 bases sitting between them. This CDR3 has 13 amino acids.

This chain joins TRBV7-2 and TRBJ2-7; 13 nucleotides align to TRBD2. V was pared by 5 bases and J by 1 base, with 11 bases of the junction left unmatched. Looked up from germline, CDR1 is SGHTA and CDR2 is FQGNSA. The CDR3 totals 18 residues. The CDR3 DNA reads as TGTGCCAGCAGCCCTTTCCATCGACTAGCGGGAGGATCCTACGAGCAGTACTTC. Protein sequence: CASSPFHRLAGGSYEQYF. The full variable domain, rest sourced from reference TRBV7-2 and TRBJ2-7, is GAGVSQSPSNKVTEKGKDVELRCDPISGHTALYWYRQSLGQGLEFLIYFQGNSAPDKSGLPSDRFSAERTGGSVSTLTIQRTQQEDSAVYLCASSPFHRLAGGSYEQYFGPGTRLTVT.

The rearrangement links TRBV5-4 to TRBJ1-2, with D possibly being TRBD1 (5 bases). The V gene lost 4 bases and the J gene lost 7 bases, with 17 bases spanning the gap. CDR1 SGHNT and CDR2 YYREEE come from the germline V gene (reference sequence). This CDR3 spans 14 amino acids. CDR3 in DNA: TGTGCCAGCAGCCTGGACGGGGCGGGCTCTGGCTACACCTTC. Its translation: CASSLDGAGSGYTF.

This chain joins TRBV29-1 and TRBJ2-5; 10 bases agree with TRBD1. This CDR3 comprises 13 residues. In germline, CDR1 is SQVTM, CDR2 ANQGSEA. Unmatched junction bases numbered 3, after V lost 1 base and J lost 7 bases. DNA of the CDR3: TGCAGCGTTGAAGCGGGACAGGGGTTGACCCAGTACTTC. It is translated as CSVEAGQGLTQYF.

This sequence joins TRBV11-2 and TRBJ2-7; D gene ambiguous. Trimming pared 6 bases from V and 5 bases from J, leaving 23 bases between. The germline V gene has CDR1 SGHAT and CDR2 FQNNGV. This CDR3 spans 16 amino acids. CDR3 coding DNA: TGTGCCAGCAGTCCTACCCCTGCAGTAGGGATCAACGAGCAGTACTTC. Its protein product is CASSPTPAVGINEQYF.

The rearrangement joins TRBV11-2 to TRBJ2-7; 14 bases line up with TRBD2. This CDR3 has 16 amino acids. The J segment lost 2 bases and the V segment lost 3 bases, leaving 3 bases of the junction unmatched. Per the germline V gene, CDR1 is SGHAT and CDR2 is FQNNGV. The CDR3 here is CASSFRLAGGPYEQYF. CDR3 in DNA: TGTGCCAGCAGCTTTCGACTAGCGGGAGGGCCCTACGAGCAGTACTTC.

The J gene is TRBJ1-6, the V gene TRBV6-1; TRBD1 matches at 11 bases. Losses at the gene ends were 3 bases for V and 10 bases for J; bases not matched to a gene: 14. This CDR3 region has 18 residues. The germline gives CDR1 MNHNS, CDR2 SASEGT. CDR3 DNA sequence: TGTGCCAGCAGTGATTTATTGGACAGGGGGCCCGCAGGGTCACCCCTCCACTTT. This gives the protein CASSDLLDRGPAGSPLHF.

This chain uses TRBV4-3 with TRBJ2-7, with a weak D call TRBD2 (5 bases). V lost 0 bases, J lost 6 bases, and 21 bases lay in between. Germline CDR1 LGHNA, CDR2 YSLEER. CDR3 length: 17 amino acids. CDR3 nucleotides: TGCGCCAGCAGCCAAGATCTTGTGGCTAGCCTACCTATCGAGCAGTACTTC. It is translated as CASSQDLVASLPIEQYF.

This clone was detected once. J is TRBJ2-7 and V is TRBV27; no clear D gene. CDR1 is MNHEY, CDR2 SMNVEV, per germline (reference sequence). The V gene lost 2 bases and the J gene lost 0 bases, with 8 bases spanning the gap. CDR3 length equals 14 residues. Written as DNA, the CDR3 is TGTGCCAGCAGTTTACAGGCAGACTCCTACGAGCAGTACTTC. Amino acids: CASSLQADSYEQYF.

The rearrangement uses TRBV5-4 and TRBJ2-7; perhaps TRBD1 as D (5 bases). Looked up from germline, CDR1 is SGHNT and CDR2 is YYREEE (reference sequence). V gave up 4 bases and J gave up 2 bases, with 13 bases separating them. The CDR3 loop spans 14 amino acids. The CDR3 sequence: CASSAGWGTYEQYF. The CDR3 region has the DNA TGTGCCAGCAGCGCCGGATGGGGCACCTACGAGCAGTACTTC.

The genes are TRBV7-2 and TRBJ1-4, with a weak D call TRBD1 (5 bases). Germline V lookup: CDR1 SGHTA, CDR2 FQGNSA. CDR3 length: 11 amino acids. Trimming stripped 5 bases from V and 11 bases from J, with 9 bases between. The CDR3 region has the DNA TGTGCCAGCAGCCCAGGGTGGAAACTGTTTTTT. It specifies CASSPGWKLFF.

This clone came up a few times. The gene calls are TRBV6-1 and TRBJ2-2; D is uncertain. V lost 4 bases to trimming and J lost 6 bases, with 12 bases between them. The V gene's germline CDR1 is MNHNS and CDR2 SASEGT. The CDR3 is made up of 14 amino acids. CDR3 DNA sequence: TGTGCCAGCAGTGCGAAGGGTTCGGCCGGGGAGCTGTTTTTT. This sequence encodes CASSAKGSAGELFF.

The CDR3 loop is CASSMGQGANTEAFF. CDR3 coding DNA: TGTGCCAGTAGTATGGGACAGGGGGCGAACACTGAAGCTTTCTTT. This chain connects TRBV19 to TRBJ1-1; 12 nucleotides line up with TRBD1. The CDR3 contains 15 residues. Germline V gives CDR1 LNHDA, CDR2 SQIVND (reference sequence). V was pared by 3 bases and J by 1 base, with 0 bases of the junction left unmatched.

Note on this clone: In the same sample, other DNA sequences code for this CDR3. The V call is TRBV19, the J call TRBJ1-1; D is perhaps TRBD1 (5 bases). Germline lookup yields CDR1 LNHDA and CDR2 SQIVND (reference sequence). Trimming removed 6 bases at V and 0 bases at J, with 8 bases between. The CDR3 runs to 13 residues. The DNA for the CDR3 is TGTGCCAGTAGCACAGGCATGAACACTGAAGCTTTCTTT. Residues: CASSTGMNTEAFF. Supplemented by reference TRBV19 and TRBJ1-1, the full variable domain reads DGGITQSPKYLFRKEGQNVTLSCEQNLNHDAMYWYRQDPGQGLRLIYYSQIVNDFQKGDIAEGYSVSREKKESFPLTVTSAQKNPTAFYLCASSTGMNTEAFFGQGTRLTVV.

CDR3 coding DNA: TGTGCCAGCACATCCGGGACAGGGGTTTACGAGCAGTACTTC. It encodes CASTSGTGVYEQYF. V is TRBV25-1 and J is TRBJ2-7; 10 nucleotides agree with TRBD1. The V gene's germline CDR1 is MGHDK and CDR2 SYGVNS. V was clipped by 7 bases and J by 4 bases; unmatched bases: 7. The CDR3 length is 14 residues.

This sequence joins TRBV25-1 and TRBJ2-1, with 7 bases fitting TRBD2. V dropped 1 base and J dropped 1; count of bases not matched to a gene: 7. This CDR3 has 17 residues. Germline CDR1 reads MGHDK; CDR2 reads SYGVNS. Here the CDR3 reads CASSESAAGESYNEQFF. The CDR3 DNA reads TGTGCCAGCAGTGAATCAGCCGCGGGAGAATCCTACAATGAGCAGTTCTTC.

This chain links TRBV4-3 with TRBJ2-2; 9 bases fit TRBD2. This CDR3 spans 18 amino acids. Looked up from germline, CDR1 is LGHNA and CDR2 is YSLEER. Trimming at V came to 0 bases and at J to 2 bases, leaving 7 bases not matched to a gene. The CDR3, as DNA: TGCGCCAGCAGCCAAGAGGCTAGCGGGGATATCAACACCGGGGAGCTGTTTTTT. As protein: CASSQEASGDINTGELFF.

The chain recombines TRBV21-1 with TRBJ1-1; no DNA check was done on the table's D call, TRBD1. TRBV21-1 is annotated as a pseudogene. The CDR3 has 15 amino acids. The CDR3: CASSVRDRGNTEAFF. As DNA, the CDR3 is TGTGCCAGCAGCGTCCGGGACAGGGGGAACACTGAAGCTTTCTTT.

Details on this clone: Other nucleotide sequences from this sample produce the same CDR3. This chain connects TRBV30 to TRBJ2-7; D is unclear. Germline V lookup: CDR1 GTSNPN, CDR2 SVGIG (reference sequence). Trimming cost V 3 bases and J 2 bases, with 8 bases left between them. This CDR3 is 12 amino acids long. The CDR3 region is CAWSLGTYEQYF. CDR3 sequence (DNA): TGTGCCTGGAGCCTCGGAACCTACGAGCAGTACTTC.

The chain joins TRBV2 to TRBJ2-7; TRBD2 matches at 7 bases. Per germline, CDR1 SNHLY and CDR2 FYNNEI. The CDR3 covers 15 residues. V was pared by 4 bases and J by 0 bases, with 6 bases of the junction left unmatched. The CDR3 bases are TGTGCCAGCAGTGTCGGACTAGTACCCTCCTACGAGCAGTACTTC. This gives the protein CASSVGLVPSYEQYF.

The rearrangement uses TRBV5-4 and TRBJ1-1; D gene ambiguous. The germline V and J ends were trimmed by 2 bases and 0 bases, with 5 bases remaining between them. Germline CDR1 is SGHNT and CDR2 is YYREEE (reference sequence). The CDR3 covers 13 residues. CDR3 sequence reads: CASSFNMNTEAFF. For the CDR3, the DNA is TGTGCCAGCAGCTTCAACATGAACACTGAAGCTTTCTTT. The full variable domain, with the rest looked up from reference TRBV5-4 and TRBJ1-1, is ETGVTQSPTHLIKTRGQQVTLRCSSQSGHNTVSWYQQALGQGPQFIFQYYREEENGRGNFPPRFSGLQFPNYSSELNVNALELDDSALYLCASSFNMNTEAFFGQGTRLTVV.

The J gene is TRBJ2-4, the V gene TRBV5-4; 7 bases agree with TRBD2. Germline CDR1 SGHNT, CDR2 YYREEE (reference sequence). The CDR3 length is 14 residues. Trimming removed 0 bases from V and 6 bases from J; junction bases left unmatched: 3. The CDR3 spells CASSLGSSGNIQYF. DNA of the CDR3: TGTGCCAGCAGCTTGGGGTCTAGCGGAAACATTCAGTACTTC.

The chain joins TRBV5-4 to TRBJ2-6, with TRBD1 matching over 7 bases. This CDR3 has 13 residues. The trim removed 0 bases at V and 12 bases at J, leaving 3 bases unmatched. Germline CDR1 and CDR2: SGHNT and YYREEE (reference sequence). CDR3 in amino acids: CASSLGDSPVLTF. The CDR3 nucleotides are TGTGCCAGCAGCTTGGGGGACAGCCCCGTCCTGACTTTC.

The rearrangement uses TRBV7-2 and TRBJ2-7, with 7 bases fitting TRBD2. The CDR3 is made up of 18 amino acids. Germline CDR1 is SGHTA and CDR2 is FQGNSA. With V trimmed by 0 bases and J by 1 base, 12 bases remained unmatched. The chain's CDR3 is CASSLAVWEGGQSYEQYF. CDR3 in DNA: TGTGCCAGCAGCTTAGCGGTTTGGGAGGGAGGACAATCCTACGAGCAGTACTTC.

This chain uses TRBV7-9 with TRBJ2-1, with D unresolved. Germline lookup yields CDR1 SEHNR and CDR2 FQNEAQ (reference sequence). There are 16 residues in the CDR3. V gave up 4 bases and J gave up 0 bases, with 13 bases separating them. CDR3 protein: CASSSNLEHSYNEQFF. The CDR3 DNA is TGTGCCAGCAGCTCTAATCTGGAGCACTCCTACAATGAGCAGTTCTTC.

The rearrangement joins TRBV6-5 to TRBJ2-7, with D uncertain. Germline assignment: CDR1 MNHEY and CDR2 SVGAGI. V was pared by 0 bases and J by 4 bases, with 10 bases between. CDR3 length: 14 amino acids. DNA of the CDR3: TGTGCCAGCAGTTACTCCACTACGGTGTACGAGCAGTACTTC. Its translation is CASSYSTTVYEQYF.

The CDR3 loop reads CASSFAASSTDTQYF. Written as DNA, the CDR3 is TGCGCCAGCAGCTTTGCAGCCTCTAGCACAGATACGCAGTATTTT. The gene calls are TRBV5-1 and TRBJ2-3; D gene unclear. Trimming left V 2 bases short and J 0 bases short, with 10 bases between. The CDR3 has 15 residues. In germline, CDR1 is SGHRS, CDR2 YFSETQ.

The V gene is TRBV9, the J gene TRBJ2-7, with D possibly TRBD2 on 7 matching bases. Germline V gene lookup returns CDR1 SGDLS and CDR2 YYNGEE. This CDR3 has 14 residues. V dropped 4 bases and J dropped 5 bases, with 16 bases sitting between them. The DNA for the CDR3 is TGTGCCAGCAGCTTGGGGGGGCTAGCGGACGAGCAGTACTTC. The encoded protein is CASSLGGLADEQYF.

This chain joins TRBV19 and TRBJ1-6; TRBD1 aligns across 7 bases. The V gene's germline CDR1 is LNHDA and CDR2 SQIVND (reference sequence). This CDR3 comprises 15 residues. J was trimmed by 4 bases and V by 6 bases; bases with no gene match: 6. The CDR3 coding sequence is TGTGCCAGTAGGGGGACAGCACAGTATAATTCACCCCTCCACTTT. Its protein is CASRGTAQYNSPLHF.

The V and J genes are TRBV4-1 and TRBJ2-1; TRBD2 agrees at 11 bases. Germline loops: CDR1 MGHRA, CDR2 YSYEKL. V dropped 1 base and J dropped 9; count of bases not matched to a gene: 5. This CDR3 has 15 amino acids. The DNA of the CDR3 is TGCGCCAGCAGCCAAGGACTAGCGGGATTCGGTGAGCAGTTCTTC. Amino acid sequence: CASSQGLAGFGEQFF.

This rearrangement joins TRBV7-9 to TRBJ2-3, with 9 nucleotides matching TRBD2. CDR3 size: 16 residues. With 3 bases clipped from V and 1 base from J, the junction kept 5 bases outside the gene matches. The V gene's germline CDR1 is SEHNR and CDR2 FQNEAQ (reference sequence). CDR3 sequence reads: CASSFSEREGTDTQYF. In DNA form, the CDR3 reads TGTGCCAGCAGCTTTTCCGAGCGGGAGGGCACAGATACGCAGTATTTT.

The CDR3 nucleotides read TGTGCCAGCAGTCCCGGGGGGTCCCATCAGCCCCAGCATTTT. It translates to CASSPGGSHQPQHF. The rearrangement joins TRBV6-5 to TRBJ1-5, with D perhaps TRBD1 (5 bases). CDR3 size: 14 residues. Germline V lookup: CDR1 MNHEY, CDR2 SVGAGI. Trimming pared 5 bases from V and 5 bases from J, leaving 13 bases between.